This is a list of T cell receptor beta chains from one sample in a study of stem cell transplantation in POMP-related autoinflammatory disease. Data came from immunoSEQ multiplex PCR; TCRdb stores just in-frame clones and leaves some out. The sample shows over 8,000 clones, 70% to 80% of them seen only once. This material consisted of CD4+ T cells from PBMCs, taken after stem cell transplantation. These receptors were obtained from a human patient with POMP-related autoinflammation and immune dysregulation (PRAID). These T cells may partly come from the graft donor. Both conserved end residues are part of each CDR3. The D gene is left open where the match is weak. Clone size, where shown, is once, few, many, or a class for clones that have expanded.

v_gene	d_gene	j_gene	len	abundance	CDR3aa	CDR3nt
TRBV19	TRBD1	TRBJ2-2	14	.	CASKRTGVTGELFF	TGTGCCAGTAAGAGGACAGGGGTGACCGGGGAGCTGTTTTTT
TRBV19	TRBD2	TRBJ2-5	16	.	CASSIPGLARRETQYF	TGTGCCAGTAGTATCCCGGGACTAGCAAGAAGAGAGACCCAGTACTTC
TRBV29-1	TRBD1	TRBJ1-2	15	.	CSVEDLQGTAYGYTF	TGCAGCGTTGAAGATCTTCAAGGGACAGCGTATGGCTACACCTTC
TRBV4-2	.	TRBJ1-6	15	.	CASSQLLRDNSPLHF	TGTGCCAGCAGCCAGTTGCTACGGGATAATTCACCCCTCCACTTT
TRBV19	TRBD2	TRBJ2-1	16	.	CASAFGAGRAGNEQFF	TGTGCCAGTGCATTCGGAGCGGGGAGGGCCGGCAATGAGCAGTTCTTC
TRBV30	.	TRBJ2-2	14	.	CAWRGLADTGELFF	TGTGCCTGGAGAGGGCTAGCCGACACCGGGGAGCTGTTTTTT
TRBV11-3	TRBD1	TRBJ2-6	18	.	CASSPTGGIISGANVLTF	TGTGCCAGCAGCCCGACAGGGGGCATTATTTCTGGGGCCAACGTCCTGACTTTC
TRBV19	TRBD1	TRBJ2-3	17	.	CASSPMGQQIGADTQYF	TGTGCCAGTAGTCCTATGGGACAGCAAATCGGCGCAGATACGCAGTATTTT
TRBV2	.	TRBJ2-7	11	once	CASSRQYEQYF	TGTGCCAGCAGTCGACAGTACGAGCAGTACTTC
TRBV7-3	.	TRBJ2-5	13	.	CASSFRGEETQYF	TGTGCCAGCAGCTTCCGGGGAGAAGAGACCCAGTACTTC
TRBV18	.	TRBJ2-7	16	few	CASSPPPQEVIYEQYF	TGTGCCAGCTCACCACCCCCGCAGGAGGTGATCTACGAGCAGTACTTC
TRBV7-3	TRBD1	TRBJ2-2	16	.	CASSLAGQANTGELFF	TGTGCCAGCAGCTTGGCCGGACAGGCAAACACCGGGGAGCTGTTTTTT
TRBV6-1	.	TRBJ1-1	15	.	CASSEPGLMSTEAFF	TGTGCCAGCAGTGAACCCGGACTTATGAGCACTGAAGCTTTCTTT
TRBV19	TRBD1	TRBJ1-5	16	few	CASSISGQGFNQPQHF	TGTGCCAGTAGTATTAGCGGACAGGGATTCAATCAGCCCCAGCATTTT
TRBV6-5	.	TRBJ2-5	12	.	CASSQGRETQYF	TGTGCCAGCAGCCAGGGGCGGGAGACCCAGTACTTC
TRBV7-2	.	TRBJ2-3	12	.	CASRPDTDTQYF	TGTGCCAGCAGACCAGACACAGATACGCAGTATTTT
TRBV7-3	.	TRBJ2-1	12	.	CASSSPGKEQFF	TGTGCCAGCAGCTCACCTGGGAAAGAGCAGTTCTTC
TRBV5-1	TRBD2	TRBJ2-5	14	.	CASSGGTNQETQYF	TGCGCCAGCAGCGGAGGGACTAACCAAGAGACCCAGTACTTC
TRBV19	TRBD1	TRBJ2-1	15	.	CASGPLRGRGNEQFF	TGTGCCAGTGGACCCCTGAGGGGGCGCGGCAATGAGCAGTTCTTC
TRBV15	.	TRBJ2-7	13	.	CATSSAGRYEQYF	TGTGCCACCAGCAGCGCAGGGAGGTACGAGCAGTACTTC
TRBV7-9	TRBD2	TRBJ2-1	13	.	CASSGTSGRSQFF	TGTGCCAGCAGCGGAACTAGCGGGCGGTCTCAGTTCTTC
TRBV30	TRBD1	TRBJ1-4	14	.	CAWSLTGVREKLFF	TGTGCCTGGAGTTTGACAGGGGTGAGGGAAAAACTGTTTTTT
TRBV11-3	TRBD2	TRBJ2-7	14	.	CASSPRGGLHEQYF	TGTGCCAGCAGCCCCCGGGGGGGGCTACACGAGCAGTACTTC
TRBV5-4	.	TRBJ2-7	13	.	CASSLEFRDEQYF	TGTGCCAGCAGCTTGGAGTTTCGGGACGAGCAGTACTTC
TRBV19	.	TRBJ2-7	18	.	CASSMRGTWSVPVYEQYF	TGTGCCAGTAGTATGCGCGGCACTTGGAGTGTTCCGGTTTACGAGCAGTACTTC
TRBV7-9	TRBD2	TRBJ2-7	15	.	CASSPTGGGSYEQYF	TGTGCCAGCAGTCCAACGGGGGGTGGTTCCTACGAGCAGTACTTC
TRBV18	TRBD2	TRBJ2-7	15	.	CASSPGTSGMREQYF	TGTGCCAGCTCACCAGGGACTAGCGGGATGCGGGAGCAGTACTTC
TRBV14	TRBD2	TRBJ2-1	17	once	CASSPIGGLAGDGEQFF	TGTGCCAGCAGCCCGATCGGAGGACTAGCGGGAGATGGTGAGCAGTTCTTC
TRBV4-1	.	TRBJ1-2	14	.	CASSGHRKTYGYTF	TGCGCCAGCAGCGGGCACCGAAAGACCTATGGCTACACCTTC